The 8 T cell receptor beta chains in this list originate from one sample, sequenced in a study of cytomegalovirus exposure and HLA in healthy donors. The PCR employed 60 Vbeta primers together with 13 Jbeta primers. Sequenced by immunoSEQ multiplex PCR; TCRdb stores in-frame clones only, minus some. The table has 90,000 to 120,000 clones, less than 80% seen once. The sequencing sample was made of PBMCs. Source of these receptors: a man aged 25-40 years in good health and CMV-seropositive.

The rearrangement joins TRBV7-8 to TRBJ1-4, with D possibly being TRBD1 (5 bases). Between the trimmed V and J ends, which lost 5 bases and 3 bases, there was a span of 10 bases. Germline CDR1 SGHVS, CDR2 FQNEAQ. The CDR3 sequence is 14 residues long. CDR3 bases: TGTGCCAGCAGCGAAAGGGGATCTAATGAAAAACTGTTTTTT. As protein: CASSERGSNEKLFF. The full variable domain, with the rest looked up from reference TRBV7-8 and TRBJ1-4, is GAGVSQSPRYKVAKRGQDVALRCDPISGHVSLFWYQQALGQGPEFLTYFQNEAQLDKSGLPSDRFFAERPEGSVSTLKIQRTQQEDSAVYLCASSERGSNEKLFFGSGTQLSVL.

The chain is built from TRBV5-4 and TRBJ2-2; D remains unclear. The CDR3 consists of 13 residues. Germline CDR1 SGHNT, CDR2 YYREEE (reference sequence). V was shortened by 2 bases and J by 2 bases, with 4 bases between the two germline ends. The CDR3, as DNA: TGTGCCAGCAGCTTACAAAACACCGGGGAGCTGTTTTTT. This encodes CASSLQNTGELFF.

In DNA, the CDR3 is TGTGCCAGCAGCCCGGGACTAGCGGGGGGCGGAGCAGCAGATACGCAGTATTTT. This translates into CASSPGLAGGGAADTQYF. The chain combines TRBV4-2 with TRBJ2-3; 15 nucleotides match TRBD2. The J segment lost 4 bases and the V segment lost 4 bases, leaving 9 bases of the junction unmatched. The CDR3 is 18 amino acids. Germline CDR1 is LGHNA and CDR2 is YNFKEQ.

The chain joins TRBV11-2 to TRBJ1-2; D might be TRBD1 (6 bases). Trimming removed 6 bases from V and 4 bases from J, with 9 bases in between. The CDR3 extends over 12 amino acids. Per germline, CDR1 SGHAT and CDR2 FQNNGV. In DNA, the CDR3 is TGTGCCAGCAGTACAGGGCTCTATGGCTACACCTTC. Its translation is CASSTGLYGYTF. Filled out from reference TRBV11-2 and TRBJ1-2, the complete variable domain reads EAGVAQSPRYKIIEKRQSVAFWCNPISGHATLYWYQQILGQGPKLLIQFQNNGVVDDSQLPKDRFSAERLKGVDSTLKIQPAKLEDSAVYLCASSTGLYGYTFGSGTRLTVV.

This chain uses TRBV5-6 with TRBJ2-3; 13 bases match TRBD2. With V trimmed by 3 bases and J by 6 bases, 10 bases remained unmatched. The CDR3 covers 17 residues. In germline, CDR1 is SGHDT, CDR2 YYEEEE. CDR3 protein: CASSSWTSGGMADTQYF. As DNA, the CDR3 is TGTGCCAGCAGCTCTTGGACTAGCGGGGGCATGGCGGATACGCAGTATTTT.

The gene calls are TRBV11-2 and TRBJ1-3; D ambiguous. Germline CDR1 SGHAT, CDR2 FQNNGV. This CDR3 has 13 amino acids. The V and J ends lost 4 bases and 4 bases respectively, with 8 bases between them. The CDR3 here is CASSSSRGNTIYF. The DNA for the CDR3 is TGTGCCAGCAGCTCGAGTCGGGGAAACACCATATATTTT.

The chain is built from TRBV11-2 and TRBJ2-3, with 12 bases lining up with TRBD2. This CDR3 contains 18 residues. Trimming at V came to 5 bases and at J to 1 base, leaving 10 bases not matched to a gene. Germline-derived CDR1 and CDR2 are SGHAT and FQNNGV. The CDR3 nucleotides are TGTGCCAGCAGCCCAACTAGCGGGGGGCCGTCAGGCACAGATACGCAGTATTTT. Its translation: CASSPTSGGPSGTDTQYF.

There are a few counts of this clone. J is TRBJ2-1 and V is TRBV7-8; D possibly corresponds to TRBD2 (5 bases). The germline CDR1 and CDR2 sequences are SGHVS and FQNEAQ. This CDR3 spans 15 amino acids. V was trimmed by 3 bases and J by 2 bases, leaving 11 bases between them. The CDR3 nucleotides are TGTGCCAGCAGCTTGGAGGTGGGTGCCTACAATGAGCAGTTCTTC. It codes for CASSLEVGAYNEQFF.